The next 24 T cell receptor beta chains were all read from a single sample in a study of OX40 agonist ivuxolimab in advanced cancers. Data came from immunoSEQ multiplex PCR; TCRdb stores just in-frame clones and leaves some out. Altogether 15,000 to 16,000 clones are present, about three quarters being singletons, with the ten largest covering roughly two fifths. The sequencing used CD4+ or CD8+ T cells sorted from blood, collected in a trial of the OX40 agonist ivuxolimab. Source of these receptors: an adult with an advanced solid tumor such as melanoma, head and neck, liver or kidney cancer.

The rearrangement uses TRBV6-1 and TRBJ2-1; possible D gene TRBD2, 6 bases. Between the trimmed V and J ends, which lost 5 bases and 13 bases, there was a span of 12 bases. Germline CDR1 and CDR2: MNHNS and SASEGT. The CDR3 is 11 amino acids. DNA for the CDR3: TGTGCCAGCAGTCAGATGGACTATCAGTTCTTC. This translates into CASSQMDYQFF.

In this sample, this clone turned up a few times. In DNA, the CDR3 is TGTGCCAGCACCCAACCGGGACCGGATTTCAATCAGCCCCAGCATTTT. It is translated as CASTQPGPDFNQPQHF. The rearrangement uses TRBV28 and TRBJ1-5, with D possibly being TRBD1 (5 bases). Germline V CDR1 and CDR2: MDHEN, SYDVKM. The CDR3 spans 16 residues. V lost 7 bases and J 3 bases, leaving 19 bases between the germline ends.

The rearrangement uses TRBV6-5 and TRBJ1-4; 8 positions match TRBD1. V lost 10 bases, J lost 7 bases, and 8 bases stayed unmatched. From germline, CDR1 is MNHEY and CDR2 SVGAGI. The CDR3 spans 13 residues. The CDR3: CATKTGEGEKLFF. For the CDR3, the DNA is TGTGCCACCAAGACAGGGGAGGGTGAAAAACTGTTTTTT.

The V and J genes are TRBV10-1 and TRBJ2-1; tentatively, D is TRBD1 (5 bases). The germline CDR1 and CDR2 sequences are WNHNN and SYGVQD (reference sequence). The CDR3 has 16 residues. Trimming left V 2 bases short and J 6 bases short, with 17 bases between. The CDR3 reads CASSESQGISCNEQFF. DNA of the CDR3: TGCGCCAGCAGTGAGAGTCAGGGAATTTCTTGCAATGAGCAGTTCTTC.

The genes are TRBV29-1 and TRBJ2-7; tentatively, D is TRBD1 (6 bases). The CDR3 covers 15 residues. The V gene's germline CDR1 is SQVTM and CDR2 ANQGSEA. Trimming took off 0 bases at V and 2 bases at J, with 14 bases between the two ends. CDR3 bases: TGCAGCGTTGAAGAAAATTCAGGGGCTACCTACGAGCAGTACTTC. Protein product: CSVEENSGATYEQYF.

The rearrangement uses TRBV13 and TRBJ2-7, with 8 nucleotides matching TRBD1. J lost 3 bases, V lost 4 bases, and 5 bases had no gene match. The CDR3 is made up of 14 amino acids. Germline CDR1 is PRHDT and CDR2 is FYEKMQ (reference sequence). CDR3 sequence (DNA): TGTGCCAGCAGCTCACGACAGGGGAACTACGAGCAGTACTTC. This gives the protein CASSSRQGNYEQYF.

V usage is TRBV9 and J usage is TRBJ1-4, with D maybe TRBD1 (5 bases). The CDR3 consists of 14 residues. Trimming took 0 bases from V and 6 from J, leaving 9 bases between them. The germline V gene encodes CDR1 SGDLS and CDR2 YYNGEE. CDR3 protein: CASSVDGGYEKLFF. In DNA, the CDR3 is TGTGCCAGCAGCGTAGACGGGGGATATGAAAAACTGTTTTTT.

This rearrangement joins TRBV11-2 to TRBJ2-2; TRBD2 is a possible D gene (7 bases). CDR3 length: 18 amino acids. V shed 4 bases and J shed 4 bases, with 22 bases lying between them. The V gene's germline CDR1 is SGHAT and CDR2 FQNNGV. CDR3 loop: CASSSRGAGEYSTGELFF. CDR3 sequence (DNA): TGTGCCAGCAGCTCCCGGGGGGCGGGAGAGTATAGCACCGGGGAGCTGTTTTTT.

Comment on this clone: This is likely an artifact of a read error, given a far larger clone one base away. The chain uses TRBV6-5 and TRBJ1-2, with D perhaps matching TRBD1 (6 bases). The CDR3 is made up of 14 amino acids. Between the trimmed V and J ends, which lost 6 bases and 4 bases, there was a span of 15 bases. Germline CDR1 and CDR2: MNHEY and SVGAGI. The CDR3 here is CASSRELDSYGYTF. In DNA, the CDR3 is TGTGCCAGCAGCCGGGAGTTGGACAGCTATGGCTACACCTTC.

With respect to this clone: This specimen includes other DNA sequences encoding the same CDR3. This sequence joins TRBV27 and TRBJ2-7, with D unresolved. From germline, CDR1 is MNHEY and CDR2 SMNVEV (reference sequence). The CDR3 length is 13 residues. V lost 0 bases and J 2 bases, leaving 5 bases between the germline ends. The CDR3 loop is CASSLSGAYEQYF. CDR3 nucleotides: TGTGCCAGCAGTTTATCGGGTGCCTACGAGCAGTACTTC.

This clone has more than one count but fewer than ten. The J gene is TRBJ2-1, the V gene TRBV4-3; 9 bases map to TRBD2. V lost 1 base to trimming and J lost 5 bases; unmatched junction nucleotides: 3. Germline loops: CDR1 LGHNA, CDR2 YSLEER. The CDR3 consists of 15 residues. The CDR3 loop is CASSQGKRGDNEQFF. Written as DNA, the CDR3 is TGCGCCAGCAGCCAAGGGAAGCGGGGGGACAATGAGCAGTTCTTC.

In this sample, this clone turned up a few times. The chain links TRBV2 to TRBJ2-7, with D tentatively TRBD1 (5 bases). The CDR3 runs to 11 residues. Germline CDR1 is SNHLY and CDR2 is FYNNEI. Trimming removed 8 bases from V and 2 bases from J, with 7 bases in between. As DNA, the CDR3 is TGTGCCAGCGACAGTACCTACGAGCAGTACTTC. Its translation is CASDSTYEQYF.

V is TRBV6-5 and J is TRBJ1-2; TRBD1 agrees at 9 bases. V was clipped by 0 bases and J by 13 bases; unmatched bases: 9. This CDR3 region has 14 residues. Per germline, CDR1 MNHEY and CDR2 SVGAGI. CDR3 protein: CASSYSEGQGQSTF. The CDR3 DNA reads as TGTGCCAGCAGTTACTCAGAGGGACAGGGACAGAGCACCTTC.

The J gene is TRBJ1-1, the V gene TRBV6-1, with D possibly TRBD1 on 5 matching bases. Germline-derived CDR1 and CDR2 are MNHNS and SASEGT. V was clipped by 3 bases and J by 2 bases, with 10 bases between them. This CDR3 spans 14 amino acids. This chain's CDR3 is CASSEGTYNTEAFF. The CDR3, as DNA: TGTGCCAGCAGTGAGGGGACTTATAACACTGAAGCTTTCTTT.

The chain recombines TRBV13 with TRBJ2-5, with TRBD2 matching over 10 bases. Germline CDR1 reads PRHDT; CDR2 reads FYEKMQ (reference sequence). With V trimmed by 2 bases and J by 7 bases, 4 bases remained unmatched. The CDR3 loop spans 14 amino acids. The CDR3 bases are TGTGCCAGCAGCTTATCAAGCGGGAGGGTGACCCAGTACTTC. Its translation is CASSLSSGRVTQYF.

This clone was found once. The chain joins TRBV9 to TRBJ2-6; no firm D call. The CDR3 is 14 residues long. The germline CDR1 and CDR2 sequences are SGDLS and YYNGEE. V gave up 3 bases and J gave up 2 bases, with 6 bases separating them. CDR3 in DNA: TGTGCCAGCAGCGCGTATCCTGGGGCCAACGTCCTGACTTTC. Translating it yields CASSAYPGANVLTF. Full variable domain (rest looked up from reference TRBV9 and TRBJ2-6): DSGVTQTPKHLITATGQRVTLRCSPRSGDLSVYWYQQSLDQGLQFLIQYYNGEERAKGNILERFSAQQFPDLHSELNLSSLELGDSALYFCASSAYPGANVLTFGAGSRLTVL.

The CDR3 spells CATSRDTLAGALGDTQYF. CDR3 bases: TGTGCCACCAGCAGAGATACGCTAGCGGGAGCGTTGGGGGATACGCAGTATTTT. V gene TRBV15 combines with J gene TRBJ2-3; 10 nucleotides match TRBD2. V dropped 0 bases and J dropped 6; count of bases not matched to a gene: 12. The CDR3 runs to 18 residues. Germline V gene sequence: CDR1 LNHNV, CDR2 YYDKDF (reference sequence).

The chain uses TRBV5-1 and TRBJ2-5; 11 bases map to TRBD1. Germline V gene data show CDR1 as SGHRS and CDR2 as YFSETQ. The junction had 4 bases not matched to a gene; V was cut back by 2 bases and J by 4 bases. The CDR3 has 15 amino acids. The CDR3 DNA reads TGCGCCAGCAGCTTCGGACAGGGGGCGGGAGAGACCCAGTACTTC. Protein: CASSFGQGAGETQYF. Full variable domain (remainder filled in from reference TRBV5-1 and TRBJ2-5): KAGVTQTPRYLIKTRGQQVTLSCSPISGHRSVSWYQQTPGQGLQFLFEYFSETQRNKGNFPGRFSGRQFSNSRSEMNVSTLELGDSALYLCASSFGQGAGETQYFGPGTRLLVL.

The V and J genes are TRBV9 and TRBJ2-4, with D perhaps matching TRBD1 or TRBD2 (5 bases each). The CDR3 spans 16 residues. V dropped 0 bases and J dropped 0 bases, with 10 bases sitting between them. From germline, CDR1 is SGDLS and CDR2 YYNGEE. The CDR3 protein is CASSVGGNIAKNIQYF. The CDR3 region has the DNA TGTGCCAGCAGCGTAGGGGGGAATATAGCCAAAAACATTCAGTACTTC.

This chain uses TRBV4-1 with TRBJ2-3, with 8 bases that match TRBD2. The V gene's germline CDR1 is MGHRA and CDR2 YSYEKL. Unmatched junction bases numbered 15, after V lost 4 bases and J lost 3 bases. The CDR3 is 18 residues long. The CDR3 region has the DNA TGCGCCAGCAGCCGGTCAATGGGGCTAGCGGGCACTACAGATACGCAGTATTTT. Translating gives CASSRSMGLAGTTDTQYF.

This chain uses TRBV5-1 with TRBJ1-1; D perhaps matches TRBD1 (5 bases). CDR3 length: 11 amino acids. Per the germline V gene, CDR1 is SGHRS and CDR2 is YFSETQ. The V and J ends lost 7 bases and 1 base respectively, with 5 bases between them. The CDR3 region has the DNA TGCGCCAGCGGGGGGAACACTGAAGCTTTCTTT. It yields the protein CASGGNTEAFF.

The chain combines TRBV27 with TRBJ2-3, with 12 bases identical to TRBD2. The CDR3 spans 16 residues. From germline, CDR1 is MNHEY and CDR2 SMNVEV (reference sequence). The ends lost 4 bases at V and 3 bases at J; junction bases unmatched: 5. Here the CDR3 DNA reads TGTGCCAGCAGTTCATGGACTAGCGGGACAACAGATACGCAGTATTTT. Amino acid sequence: CASSSWTSGTTDTQYF.

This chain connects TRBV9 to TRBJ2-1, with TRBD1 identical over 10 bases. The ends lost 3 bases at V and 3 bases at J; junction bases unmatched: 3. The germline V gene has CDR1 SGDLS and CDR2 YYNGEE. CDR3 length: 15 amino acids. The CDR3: CASSATGGFYNEQFF. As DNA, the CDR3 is TGTGCCAGCAGCGCGACAGGGGGCTTCTACAATGAGCAGTTCTTC.

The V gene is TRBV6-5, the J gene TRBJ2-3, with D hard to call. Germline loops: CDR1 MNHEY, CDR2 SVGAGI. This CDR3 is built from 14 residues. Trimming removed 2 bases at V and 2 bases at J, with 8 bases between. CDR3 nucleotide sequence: TGTGCCAGCAGTTACAATTTAGACACAGATACGCAGTATTTT. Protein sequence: CASSYNLDTDTQYF.